This T cell receptor beta chain was identified during a study of Ad26.COV2.S vaccination and SARS-CoV-2 variants. The wider study: Among those in the COV1001 Ad26.COV2.S trial arm was the donor.

As to treatment: about 20 received Ad26.COV2.S at low or high dose, single or two shots; about five received placebo; per-sample allocation not given. Sampling was done on day 63 after the first vaccine or placebo injection. The sample came from a Boston adult aged 18-55 years. Trimming took 2 bases from V and 2 from J, leaving 11 bases between them. CDR1 and CDR2 (germline): SGDLS, YYNGEE. This CDR3 is 14 amino acids long. Regarding the study as a whole: It was reported that spike-specific CD8+ and CD4+ T cell responses were substantially broad after vaccination.

TCRdb's table, derived via immunoSEQ multiplex PCR, lists solely in-frame clones and lacks some. Of about 440,000 clones in the sample, about 92% were seen once. With respect to this clone: What it binds is not known. The same CDR3 is also encoded by other DNA sequences in this sample.

V usage is TRBV9 and J usage is TRBJ2-7, with D tentatively TRBD1 or TRBD2 (5 bases each). This sequence was found in a person between 18 and 59 years old who received the Ad26.COV2.S COVID-19 vaccine or a placebo. The material was peripheral blood, obtained in a trial of Ad26.COV2.S vaccine versus placebo. The CDR3 coding sequence is TGTGCCAGCAGCGTCGGCCAGGGACCCTACGAGCAGTACTTC. It specifies CASSVGQGPYEQYF.